Presented here are 3 T cell receptor beta chains from one specimen sequenced in a study of cytomegalovirus exposure and HLA in healthy donors. Primers for the PCR totalled 60 Vbeta and 13 Jbeta. Data came from immunoSEQ multiplex PCR; TCRdb stores just in-frame clones and leaves some out. Among roughly 100,000 clones, around 74% were seen once, and the ten largest hold roughly 9.2%. The sample consisted of PBMCs. The receptor set was obtained from a middle-aged woman in good health and CMV-seropositive.

The V call is TRBV10-1, the J call TRBJ2-2; 10 nucleotides match TRBD2. The germline V gene has CDR1 WNHNN and CDR2 SYGVQD (reference sequence). The CDR3 is made up of 15 amino acids. With V trimmed by 7 bases and J by 5 bases, 7 bases remained unmatched. CDR3 in amino acids: CASTPSGSGTGELFF. The CDR3 nucleotides read TGCGCCAGCACCCCTAGCGGGAGCGGTACCGGGGAGCTGTTTTTT.

The rearrangement links TRBV27 to TRBJ2-2, with D possibly being TRBD2 (5 bases). V was shortened by 6 bases and J by 8 bases, with 16 bases between the two germline ends. CDR3 length equals 14 residues. The germline CDR1 and CDR2 sequences are MNHEY and SMNVEV (reference sequence). As DNA, the CDR3 is TGTGCCAGCAGCGCCCGAGGGATCCTGGGGGAGCTGTTTTTT. This encodes CASSARGILGELFF.

This chain uses TRBV19 with TRBJ2-1; the D gene is possibly TRBD1 (6 bases). V lost 8 bases and J 9 bases, leaving 11 bases between the germline ends. The CDR3 length is 11 residues. The germline V gene encodes CDR1 LNHDA and CDR2 SQIVND (reference sequence). The CDR3 nucleotides read TGTGCCAGTGGGGTGGGGGCTGAGCAGTTCTTC. Translation: CASGVGAEQFF.